The 20 T cell receptor beta chains below come from one sample, sequenced in a study of cytomegalovirus exposure and HLA in healthy donors. Vbeta (60) and Jbeta (13) primers were used in the PCR. Only in-frame clones appear in the TCRdb table, and some are missing; sequencing was by immunoSEQ multiplex PCR. Among approximately 150,000 clones listed, 75% to 90% were seen once. Sequencing was performed on PBMCs. The receptors here all came from a middle-aged man in good health and CMV-seronegative.

The V and J genes are TRBV30 and TRBJ1-2; D is uncertain. Per the germline V gene, CDR1 is GTSNPN and CDR2 is SVGIG (reference sequence). The CDR3 loop spans 12 amino acids. Trimming took off 2 bases at V and 3 bases at J, with 7 bases between the two ends. The CDR3 DNA sequence: TGTGCCTGGAGTTGGGCAGACTATGGCTACACCTTC. Translation gives CAWSWADYGYTF.

The V gene is TRBV5-6, the J gene TRBJ2-3; TRBD2 matches 7 bases. This CDR3 has 15 amino acids. The germline CDR1 and CDR2 sequences are SGHDT and YYEEEE. Unmatched junction bases numbered 7, after V lost 2 bases and J lost 4 bases. CDR3 residues: CASSFPTSSADTQYF. DNA for the CDR3: TGTGCCAGCAGCTTTCCGACTAGCAGTGCAGATACGCAGTATTTT. Supplemented by reference TRBV5-6 and TRBJ2-3, the full variable domain reads DAGVTQSPTHLIKTRGQQVTLRCSPKSGHDTVSWYQQALGQGPQFIFQYYEEEERQRGNFPDRFSGHQFPNYSSELNVNALLLGDSALYLCASSFPTSSADTQYFGPGTRLTVL.

The chain joins TRBV30 to TRBJ2-7; no definite D call. V lost 1 base to trimming and J lost 1 base, with 11 bases between them. Germline CDR1 GTSNPN, CDR2 SVGIG (reference sequence). There are 14 residues in the CDR3. The CDR3 DNA is TGTGCCTGGAGTGCCGCCGGCAGGTCCTACGAGCAGTACTTC. Protein sequence: CAWSAAGRSYEQYF.

The V call is TRBV27, the J call TRBJ1-1; 10 positions agree with TRBD1. Germline V gene sequence: CDR1 MNHEY, CDR2 SMNVEV (reference sequence). The CDR3 runs to 17 residues. J lost 2 bases, V lost 6 bases, and 12 bases had no gene match. For the CDR3, the DNA is TGTGCCAGCAGGACCGACAGGGGGCTCCGCCATAACACTGAAGCTTTCTTT. Protein sequence: CASRTDRGLRHNTEAFF.

In its sample, this clone was seen once. The chain recombines TRBV11-2 with TRBJ2-1; D remains ambiguous. The V end lost 3 bases, the J end lost 4 bases, and 19 bases lay between the germline ends. Germline CDR1 is SGHAT and CDR2 is FQNNGV. This CDR3 contains 17 residues. CDR3 in amino acids: CASSFRPVGLNYNEQFF. The CDR3 DNA follows: TGTGCCAGCAGCTTCAGGCCAGTGGGTCTGAATTACAATGAGCAGTTCTTC.

The chain uses TRBV6-4 and TRBJ2-1; D perhaps matches TRBD2 (6 bases). Germline-derived CDR1 and CDR2 are MRHNA and SNTAGT. Trimming removed 5 bases from V and 6 bases from J, with 23 bases in between. This CDR3 has 17 residues. CDR3 DNA: TGTGCCAGCAGTCAGGGACTGGCTTTTGGGAGAGGCAATGAGCAGTTCTTC. Its translation: CASSQGLAFGRGNEQFF.

The chain recombines TRBV6-1 with TRBJ2-4; 7 nucleotides line up with TRBD1. Germline V gene sequence: CDR1 MNHNS, CDR2 SASEGT. The CDR3 has 14 amino acids. V lost 6 bases, J lost 5 bases, and 7 bases stayed unmatched. This CDR3 reads CASRLDGQENIQYF. In DNA form, the CDR3 reads TGTGCCAGCAGACTAGACGGACAGGAAAACATTCAGTACTTC.

In its sample, this clone was seen a few times. In DNA, the CDR3 is TGTGCCAGCACCCAGGACTATGGCTACACCTTC. Protein product: CASTQDYGYTF. The chain combines TRBV6-6 with TRBJ1-2; D is unresolved. The CDR3 consists of 11 residues. V shed 7 bases and J shed 3 bases, with 6 bases lying between them. Looked up from germline, CDR1 is MNHNY and CDR2 is SVGAGI (reference sequence).

The rearrangement joins TRBV5-1 to TRBJ2-5, with TRBD2 identical over 10 bases. V trimming: 1 base; J trimming: 9 bases; junction bases outside the gene matches: 6. The CDR3 consists of 14 residues. Germline V gene data show CDR1 as SGHRS and CDR2 as YFSETQ. This CDR3 is CASSLTSGVLSQYF. CDR3 bases: TGCGCCAGCAGCTTGACTAGCGGGGTTTTGTCCCAGTACTTC. Full variable domain (missing parts from reference TRBV5-1 and TRBJ2-5): KAGVTQTPRYLIKTRGQQVTLSCSPISGHRSVSWYQQTPGQGLQFLFEYFSETQRNKGNFPGRFSGRQFSNSRSEMNVSTLELGDSALYLCASSLTSGVLSQYFGPGTRLLVL.

The gene calls are TRBV7-2 and TRBJ2-5, with 8 bases aligning to TRBD2. This CDR3 has 16 residues. The V gene end was trimmed by 3 bases and the J gene end by 5 bases; junction bases not matched to a gene: 11. Germline CDR1 reads SGHTA; CDR2 reads FQGNSA. The CDR3 loop reads CASSFPFRGGRETQYF. The DNA for the CDR3 is TGTGCCAGCAGCTTCCCCTTTCGGGGGGGCCGGGAGACCCAGTACTTC. Full variable domain (remainder filled in from reference TRBV7-2 and TRBJ2-5): GAGVSQSPSNKVTEKGKDVELRCDPISGHTALYWYRQSLGQGLEFLIYFQGNSAPDKSGLPSDRFSAERTGGSVSTLTIQRTQQEDSAVYLCASSFPFRGGRETQYFGPGTRLLVL.

This sequence joins TRBV19 and TRBJ1-1; no reliable D call. Germline loops: CDR1 LNHDA, CDR2 SQIVND (reference sequence). Trimming pared 1 base from V and 1 base from J, leaving 4 bases between. This CDR3 comprises 13 residues. The CDR3 region has the DNA TGTGCCAGTAGTATAGGAGAGAACACTGAAGCTTTCTTT. It encodes CASSIGENTEAFF.

The chain uses TRBV5-6 and TRBJ2-5; 9 bases match TRBD2. Germline CDR1 reads SGHDT; CDR2 reads YYEEEE. Germline trimming cut 0 bases from V and 1 base from J; bases unmatched to any gene: 4. This CDR3 region has 16 residues. CDR3: CASSLVAGAIQETQYF. CDR3 DNA: TGTGCCAGCAGCTTGGTAGCGGGGGCCATCCAAGAGACCCAGTACTTC.

The chain has TRBV5-1 and TRBJ1-1; D is perhaps TRBD1 (6 bases). The germline V gene has CDR1 SGHRS and CDR2 YFSETQ. Between the trimmed V and J ends, which lost 1 base and 4 bases, there was a span of 11 bases. The CDR3 consists of 14 residues. The CDR3 DNA sequence: TGCGCCAGCAGCTTGAGCCAGGGGACCACTGAAGCTTTCTTT. This codes for CASSLSQGTTEAFF.

This chain links TRBV5-6 with TRBJ2-1; D possibly corresponds to TRBD1 (6 bases). Germline V lookup: CDR1 SGHDT, CDR2 YYEEEE. V was shortened by 0 bases and J by 2 bases, with 12 bases between the two germline ends. The CDR3 length is 16 residues. The CDR3 DNA sequence: TGTGCCAGCAGCTTGGCAGGGGTCAACCCCTACAATGAGCAGTTCTTC. As protein: CASSLAGVNPYNEQFF.

The CDR3 protein is CASSRRGNEKLFF. The CDR3 DNA sequence: TGTGCCAGCAGCCGTAGGGGTAATGAAAAACTGTTTTTT. The chain joins TRBV14 to TRBJ1-4; D may be TRBD1 (5 bases). The germline V gene has CDR1 SGHDN and CDR2 FVKESK. This CDR3 region has 13 residues. V was pared by 4 bases and J by 4 bases, with 7 bases between.

This clone showed up just once. The chain combines TRBV11-2 with TRBJ2-7; tentative D call: TRBD2 (5 bases). CDR3 length: 13 amino acids. Germline V lookup: CDR1 SGHAT, CDR2 FQNNGV. The V end lost 5 bases, the J end lost 0 bases, and 8 bases lay between the germline ends. CDR3: CASSPTTSYEQYF. CDR3 nucleotide sequence: TGTGCCAGCAGCCCGACTACCTCCTACGAGCAGTACTTC.

The J gene is TRBJ2-1, the V gene TRBV9; the match to TRBD2 covers 9 bases. The CDR3 runs 18 residues. Germline loops: CDR1 SGDLS, CDR2 YYNGEE. J gave up 9 bases and V 0 bases, and 16 bases lay outside the gene matches. This CDR3 reads CASSVGRGAGGLLGEQFF. The CDR3 region has the DNA TGTGCCAGCAGCGTAGGACGGGGAGCGGGGGGCCTCCTTGGTGAGCAGTTCTTC.

J is TRBJ1-1 and V is TRBV25-1, with D unresolved. V was cut by 6 bases and J by 1 base, with 15 bases left in between. Germline V gene data show CDR1 as MGHDK and CDR2 as SYGVNS. This CDR3 region has 15 residues. For the CDR3, the DNA is TGTGCCAGCAGCGGAATCAGGCTCACGAACACTGAAGCTTTCTTT. It is translated as CASSGIRLTNTEAFF. Using reference TRBV25-1 and TRBJ1-1 for the parts outside the CDR3, the full variable domain is EADIYQTPRYLVIGTGKKITLECSQTMGHDKMYWYQQDPGMELHLIHYSYGVNSTEKGDLSSESTVSRIRTEHFPLTLESARPSHTSQYLCASSGIRLTNTEAFFGQGTRLTVV.

The genes are TRBV6-1 and TRBJ1-5; 10 nucleotides match TRBD1. After removal of 4 bases from V and 5 bases from J, the junction contained 5 bases not matched to a gene. CDR1 and CDR2 from the germline V gene are MNHNS and SASEGT. The CDR3 contains 15 residues. The CDR3 here is CASSAKTGGDQPQHF. DNA of the CDR3: TGTGCCAGCAGTGCTAAGACAGGGGGCGATCAGCCCCAGCATTTT.

The chain combines TRBV7-7 with TRBJ2-5, with 9 bases identical to TRBD1. The V gene's germline CDR1 is SSHAT and CDR2 FNYEAQ (reference sequence). The V segment lost 2 bases and the J segment 5 bases; nucleotides outside the gene matches: 12. This CDR3 is built from 17 residues. This chain's CDR3 is CASSLSSGGQGRETQYF. CDR3 bases: TGTGCCAGCAGCTTATCGTCTGGGGGACAGGGAAGGGAGACCCAGTACTTC.